This T cell receptor beta chain was documented in a study of T cells after yellow fever vaccination. Findings of the study overall: Re-detected after boosting: most primary clones, about 96% of CD4 and roughly 88% of CD8. Faster peaking, at day 5 versus 15, marked a secondary response that was weaker. Although most clonotypes did not, a small share appeared in both CD4 and CD8 compartments.

5'RACE template switching generated TCR cDNA, adding a universal primer site and UMIs. TCRdb analysed the 5' RACE reads with MiXCR anew, one entry per CDR3 protein. The table records under 600,000 distinct CDR3 sequences, just over 20% of them present only once. The CDR3 contains 14 residues. V was cut by 4 bases and J by 1 base, with 11 bases left in between. Germline CDR1 reads SGDLS; CDR2 reads YYNGEE. As concerns this clonotype: Its antigen remains unidentified.

The rearrangement uses TRBV9 and TRBJ2-5; tentatively, D is TRBD2 (6 bases). This specimen consisted of PBMCs, obtained roughly 23 days after the first yellow fever vaccination. This TCR was sampled from a man aged 18 to 29 who received the YFV17D yellow fever vaccine. The CDR3 sequence: CASSNRDSQETQYF. Written as DNA, the CDR3 is TGTGCCAGCAGCAACCGGGACTCCCAAGAGACCCAGTACTTC.